A single sample gave rise to the 5 T cell receptor beta chains below, sequenced in a study of regulatory T cells in long-lasting Graves disease. Time point here: newly diagnosed GD, antithyroid drugs for less than 3 months. The TCR library was made from RNA extracted from PBMCs. Arm-PCR of CDR3 regions with iRepertoire HTBI primers generated TCR beta libraries. Using its own MiXCR run on the multiplex PCR reads, TCRdb lists one record per CDR3 protein. The table lists about half a million distinct CDR3 sequences, around 11% of them singletons, with roughly 9.3% in the top ten. The sample was also linked to a second study, of T cells in Graves' hyperthyroidism and ophthalmopathy.

Here the sequenced sample was peripheral blood mononuclear cells (PBMCs), taken at new diagnosis, from a patient treated with antithyroid drugs. The receptor source for this set is a woman in her twenties or thirties with Graves disease.

The sample holds a few counts of this clonotype. This rearrangement joins TRBV6-9 to TRBJ2-1, with no clear D. This CDR3 has 13 residues. Trimming removed 3 bases at V and 8 bases at J, with 11 bases between. Per germline, CDR1 MNHGY and CDR2 SVAAGI. The CDR3 bases are TGTGCCAGCAGTTACTCTGATGGCGATGAGCAGTTCTTC. This encodes CASSYSDGDEQFF.

This clonotype was observed many times. The V and J genes are TRBV11-2 and TRBJ2-1, with 11 bases matching TRBD2. The junction had 5 bases not matched to a gene; V was cut back by 3 bases and J by 7 bases. Looked up from germline, CDR1 is SGHAT and CDR2 is FQNNGV. This CDR3 has 15 amino acids. CDR3 sequence: CASSFVAGGLNEQFF. In nucleotides, the CDR3 is TGTGCCAGCAGCTTCGTAGCGGGAGGGTTAAATGAGCAGTTCTTC. Based on the CDR3 plus reference TRBV11-2 and TRBJ2-1, the full variable domain is EAGVAQSPRYKIIEKRQSVAFWCNPISGHATLYWYQQILGQGPKLLIQFQNNGVVDDSQLPKDRFSAERLKGVDSTLKIQPAKLEDSAVYLCASSFVAGGLNEQFFGPGTRLTVL.

This clonotype was counted ten times or more. This chain links TRBV28 with TRBJ2-5; D is uncertain. V lost 7 bases and J 9 bases, leaving 12 bases between the germline ends. The CDR3 totals 11 residues. In germline, CDR1 is MDHEN, CDR2 SYDVKM. CDR3 nucleotides: TGTGCCAGCAAGACCCGATGGGCCCAGTACTTC. This codes for CASKTRWAQYF.

The chain couples TRBV27 to TRBJ2-3; a possible D gene is TRBD2 (5 bases). The germline V gene encodes CDR1 MNHEY and CDR2 SMNVEV (reference sequence). Trimming took 6 bases from V and 0 from J, leaving 13 bases between them. There are 15 residues in the CDR3. CDR3 residues: CASRGAGRSTDTQYF. The CDR3 bases are TGTGCCAGCAGGGGCGCTGGGAGAAGCACAGATACGCAGTATTTT.

There are many counts of this clonotype. This chain connects TRBV28 to TRBJ1-5, with D unclear. Trimming cost V 3 bases and J 9 bases, with 12 bases left between them. Germline V gene lookup returns CDR1 MDHEN and CDR2 SYDVKM. CDR3 length: 13 residues. The CDR3, as DNA: TGTGCCAGCAGTTTCGTCGGGGTCCGGCCCCAGCATTTT. Its translation: CASSFVGVRPQHF.